This T cell receptor (beta chain) is from a study of T cell repertoires in cytomegalovirus infection. Looking at the study overall: Public TCR beta signature analysis indicated the presence of both CMV infection and matching HLA type.

The CDR3 is 15 amino acids. After removal of 8 bases from V and 10 bases from J, the junction contained 12 bases not matched to a gene. Germline V gives CDR1 MDHEN, CDR2 SYDVKM. Study-level findings and limits: Across the ex vivo response, the dominant clonotypes were HLA-C-restricted CMV-specific TCR beta clonotypes. Based on cumulative public TCR beta family frequency, carriers of CMV plus the relevant HLA were identified.

MiXCR, applied by TCRdb to the reads, yields one record per CDR3 protein. The sample lists 290,000 or so distinct CDR3 sequences; roughly a tenth were seen once. In this sample, this clonotype turned up many times. Its antigen is currently unknown. The chain couples TRBV28 to TRBJ1-6, with 9 bases matching TRBD1. The clonotype was recovered from a human donor in good health (CMV status not recorded). Some clones in this sample may be carry-over from other donors' samples. Sequencing used PBMCs. The CDR3 DNA reads as TGTGCCAGCTCAGCCCGGGACAGGGAAAAATCACCCCTCCACTTT. Encoded protein: CASSARDREKSPLHF.